These 17 T cell receptor beta chains were sequenced from one sample in a study of cytomegalovirus exposure and HLA in healthy donors. Measured with immunoSEQ multiplex PCR; TCRdb has only the in-frame clones, and not every one. The data hold tens of thousands of clones, with approximately 97% observed a single time. The sequenced sample consisted of PBMCs. All receptors come from a woman between 18 and 30 years old in good health and CMV-seropositive.

The rearrangement links TRBV28 to TRBJ2-1, with D perhaps TRBD1 (6 bases). V lost 5 bases and J lost 8, with 10 bases in between. Per the germline V gene, CDR1 is MDHEN and CDR2 is SYDVKM. The CDR3 spans 12 residues. The CDR3 bases are TGTGCCAGCAGTACCCAGGGGCATGAGCAGTTCTTC. Its translation: CASSTQGHEQFF.

In this sample, this clone turned up once. V gene TRBV6-5 combines with J gene TRBJ2-1; D call uncertain. V shed 2 bases and J shed 7 bases, with 15 bases lying between them. The CDR3 consists of 15 residues. Germline-derived CDR1 and CDR2 are MNHEY and SVGAGI. The CDR3 protein is CASSYISARRNEQFF. CDR3 DNA: TGTGCCAGCAGTTACATCTCAGCTAGAAGGAATGAGCAGTTCTTC.

The rearrangement joins TRBV19 to TRBJ1-5; 8 nucleotides line up with TRBD1. J was trimmed by 3 bases and V by 2 bases; bases with no gene match: 3. Germline V gene sequence: CDR1 LNHDA, CDR2 SQIVND (reference sequence). This CDR3 is built from 15 residues. DNA for the CDR3: TGTGCCAGTAGTATACGGCAGGGGGCCAATCAGCCCCAGCATTTT. Translated: CASSIRQGANQPQHF.

This chain connects TRBV9 to TRBJ2-7; the D is unclear. The ends were cut back, 0 bases at V and 2 bases at J, with 9 bases in the middle. This CDR3 comprises 14 residues. Germline loops: CDR1 SGDLS, CDR2 YYNGEE. The CDR3 loop is CASSVDAETYEQYF. The DNA of the CDR3 is TGTGCCAGCAGCGTAGACGCGGAGACCTACGAGCAGTACTTC. Full variable domain (rest looked up from reference TRBV9 and TRBJ2-7): DSGVTQTPKHLITATGQRVTLRCSPRSGDLSVYWYQQSLDQGLQFLIQYYNGEERAKGNILERFSAQQFPDLHSELNLSSLELGDSALYFCASSVDAETYEQYFGPGTRLTVT.

In its sample, this clone was seen once. The chain is built from TRBV6-1 and TRBJ2-1, with a weak D call TRBD1 (6 bases). The CDR3 spans 15 residues. Germline assignment: CDR1 MNHNS and CDR2 SASEGT. V was clipped by 3 bases and J by 4 bases, with 13 bases between them. CDR3 region: CASSDVGTLYNEQFF. For the CDR3, the DNA is TGTGCCAGCAGTGATGTTGGGACACTATACAATGAGCAGTTCTTC.

The J gene is TRBJ2-7, the V gene TRBV11-2; D is unresolved. This CDR3 comprises 14 residues. V lost 2 bases and J 3 bases, leaving 11 bases between the germline ends. Germline CDR1 is SGHAT and CDR2 is FQNNGV. CDR3 sequence: CASSLRPRRYEQYF. CDR3 DNA: TGTGCCAGCAGCTTACGACCTAGACGCTACGAGCAGTACTTC.

This clone was seen only a few times. The rearrangement links TRBV30 to TRBJ1-5, with TRBD1 matching over 8 bases. Germline trimming cut 0 bases from V and 2 bases from J; bases unmatched to any gene: 6. Germline V gene data show CDR1 as GTSNPN and CDR2 as SVGIG (reference sequence). The CDR3 totals 16 residues. This CDR3 is CAWSVPRGLGNQPQHF. CDR3 bases: TGTGCCTGGAGTGTACCCAGGGGGCTTGGCAATCAGCCCCAGCATTTT.

The table lists this clone with a count of one. The J gene is TRBJ1-2, the V gene TRBV28, with unresolved D. Trimming pared 5 bases from V and 4 bases from J, leaving 11 bases between. Germline CDR1 is MDHEN and CDR2 is SYDVKM. The CDR3 runs to 13 residues. Here the CDR3 DNA reads TGTGCCAGCAGTGAACAGAGTTTCTATGGCTACACCTTC. Translation gives CASSEQSFYGYTF.

The CDR3 DNA follows: TGTGCCAGCAGTCGGACACGTGGGGCCAACACTGAAGCTTTCTTT. It yields the protein CASSRTRGANTEAFF. The V call is TRBV27, the J call TRBJ1-1; weak D call: TRBD1 (5 bases). Per germline, CDR1 MNHEY and CDR2 SMNVEV (reference sequence). V was pared by 5 bases and J by 2 bases, with 15 bases between. This CDR3 comprises 15 residues.

The chain combines TRBV6-1 with TRBJ1-1; TRBD1 agrees at 12 bases. This CDR3 contains 15 residues. V lost 1 base to trimming and J lost 11 bases; unmatched junction nucleotides: 8. CDR1 and CDR2 from the germline V gene are MNHNS and SASEGT. CDR3 sequence: CASSEGEGQGARAFF. The DNA for the CDR3 is TGTGCCAGCAGTGAAGGGGAGGGACAGGGGGCTCGGGCTTTCTTT.

The chain carries TRBV27 and TRBJ1-1; weak D call: TRBD1 (5 bases). CDR1 and CDR2 from the germline V gene are MNHEY and SMNVEV (reference sequence). The CDR3 is 17 residues long. V was clipped by 1 base and J by 5 bases, with 20 bases between them. The CDR3 region has the DNA TGTGCCAGCAGTTTATACCCCTGGGGGGGGAGGTGGACTGAAGCTTTCTTT. The encoded protein is CASSLYPWGGRWTEAFF.

J is TRBJ1-4 and V is TRBV5-4; 8 nucleotides align to TRBD1. In germline, CDR1 is SGHNT, CDR2 YYREEE (reference sequence). The length of the CDR3 is 15 residues. J lost 8 bases, V lost 4 bases, and 10 bases had no gene match. CDR3 in DNA: TGTGCCAGCAGCGGAAACCAGGGGGCGGGGGAAAAACTGTTTTTT. Its protein is CASSGNQGAGEKLFF.

V usage is TRBV18 and J usage is TRBJ2-1; weak D call: TRBD2 (5 bases). This CDR3 spans 15 amino acids. Germline values: CDR1 KGHSH, CDR2 LQKENI. V was clipped by 3 bases and J by 1 base, with 10 bases between them. The CDR3, as DNA: TGTGCCAGCTCACCCAGCGGTGGGTCCTACAATGAGCAGTTCTTC. Its translation is CASSPSGGSYNEQFF.

The V call is TRBV9, the J call TRBJ1-1; possibly TRBD1 for D (5 bases). The CDR3 has 14 residues. From germline, CDR1 is SGDLS and CDR2 YYNGEE. Trimming took off 2 bases at V and 5 bases at J, with 13 bases between the two ends. The CDR3 nucleotides read TGTGCCAGCAGCGTGAAAGGGGTGGGGACTGAAGCTTTCTTT. Translated: CASSVKGVGTEAFF.

The chain employs TRBV7-3 and TRBJ2-1, with 10 bases matching TRBD1. Germline-derived CDR1 and CDR2 are SGHTA and FQGTGA. The CDR3 runs 16 residues. After removal of 0 bases from V and 9 bases from J, the junction contained 8 bases not matched to a gene. The CDR3 coding sequence is TGTGCCAGCAGCTTAACCGGGACAGGGGACGGGGGTGAGCAGTTCTTC. Its translation: CASSLTGTGDGGEQFF.

The chain recombines TRBV4-1 with TRBJ1-1; D gene unclear. Germline V gene sequence: CDR1 MGHRA, CDR2 YSYEKL. The CDR3 loop spans 17 amino acids. Between the trimmed V and J ends, which lost 1 base and 0 bases, there was a span of 15 bases. CDR3 in DNA: TGCGCCAGCAGCCAAGTTCCCTTGGGAGCCATGAACACTGAAGCTTTCTTT. This translates into CASSQVPLGAMNTEAFF.

The J gene is TRBJ1-5, the V gene TRBV10-3; 7 bases are shared with TRBD1. The CDR3 length is 14 residues. Looked up from germline, CDR1 is ENHRY and CDR2 is SYGVKD. J lost 2 bases, V lost 6 bases, and 4 bases had no gene match. Written as DNA, the CDR3 is TGTGCCATCAGCCTCCAGGGGGGCAATCAGCCCCAGCATTTT. Encoded protein: CAISLQGGNQPQHF.